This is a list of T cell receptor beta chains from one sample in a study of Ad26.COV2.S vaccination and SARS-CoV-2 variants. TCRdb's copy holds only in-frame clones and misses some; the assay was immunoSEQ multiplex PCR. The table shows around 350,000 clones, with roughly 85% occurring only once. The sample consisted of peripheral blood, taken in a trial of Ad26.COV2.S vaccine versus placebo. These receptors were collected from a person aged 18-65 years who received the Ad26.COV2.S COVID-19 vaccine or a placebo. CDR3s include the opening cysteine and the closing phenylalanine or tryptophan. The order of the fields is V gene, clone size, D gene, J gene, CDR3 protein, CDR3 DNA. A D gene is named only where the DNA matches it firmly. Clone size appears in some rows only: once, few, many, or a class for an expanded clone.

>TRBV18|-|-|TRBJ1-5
CASSPPSSGNQPQHF
TGTGCCAGCTCACCACCATCTTCGGGCAATCAGCCCCAGCATTTT
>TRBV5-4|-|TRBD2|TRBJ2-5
CASSPPLAGGPETQYF
TGTGCCAGCAGCCCGCCCCTAGCGGGAGGGCCTGAGACCCAGTACTTC
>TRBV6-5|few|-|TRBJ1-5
CASRYRVGGNQPQHF
TGTGCCAGCAGATACAGGGTTGGTGGCAATCAGCCCCAGCATTTT
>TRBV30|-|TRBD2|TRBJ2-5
CAWSEGRKRLAGLETQYF
TGTGCCTGGAGTGAAGGCAGAAAGAGACTAGCGGGATTAGAGACCCAGTACTTC
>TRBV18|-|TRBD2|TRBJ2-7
CASSPSAGSSYEQYF
TGTGCCAGCTCACCATCAGCGGGGAGCTCCTACGAGCAGTACTTC
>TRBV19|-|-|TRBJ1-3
CASSIPRWVSGNTIYF
TGTGCCAGTAGTATCCCCCGGTGGGTCTCCGGAAACACCATATATTTT
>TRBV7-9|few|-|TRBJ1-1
CASSLARGGDTEAFF
TGTGCCAGCAGCTTGGCGCGGGGCGGGGACACTGAAGCTTTCTTT
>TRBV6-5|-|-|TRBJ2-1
CATRRGQVFGNEQFF
TGTGCCACCCGGAGGGGGCAGGTTTTTGGCAATGAGCAGTTCTTC
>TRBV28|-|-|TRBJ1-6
CASSSGLGSPLHF
TGTGCCAGCAGTTCTGGGCTCGGTTCACCCCTCCACTTT
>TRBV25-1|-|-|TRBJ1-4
CASSEPGLGEKLFF
TGTGCCAGCAGTGAACCGGGGCTTGGTGAAAAACTGTTTTTT
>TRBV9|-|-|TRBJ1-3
CASSVVSSGNTIYF
TGTGCCAGCAGCGTAGTGAGTTCTGGAAACACCATATATTTT
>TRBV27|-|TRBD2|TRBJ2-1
CASSLPTLAGGRGEQFF
TGTGCCAGCAGCTTGCCGACCCTAGCGGGGGGGCGGGGTGAGCAGTTCTTC
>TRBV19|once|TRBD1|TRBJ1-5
CASSEDRDQPQHF
TGTGCCAGTAGTGAGGACAGGGATCAGCCCCAGCATTTT
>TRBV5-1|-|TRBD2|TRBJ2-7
CASSLQTSGASYEQYF
TGCGCCAGCAGCTTGCAGACTAGCGGCGCCAGCTACGAGCAGTACTTC
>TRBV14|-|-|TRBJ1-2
CASSQGQYYGYTF
TGTGCCAGCAGCCAAGGCCAGTACTATGGCTACACCTTC
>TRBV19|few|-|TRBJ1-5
CASSMRDQPQHF
TGTGCCAGTAGTATGCGGGATCAGCCCCAGCATTTT
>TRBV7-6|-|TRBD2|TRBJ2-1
CASSAGLGSYNEQFF
TGTGCCAGCAGTGCCGGACTAGGCTCCTACAATGAGCAGTTCTTC
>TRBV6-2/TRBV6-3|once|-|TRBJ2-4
CASSDRTGIQYF
TGTGCCAGCAGCGACCGGACTGGGATTCAGTACTTC
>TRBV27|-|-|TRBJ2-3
CASSLMGEGGGTDTQYF
TGTGCCAGCAGTTTAATGGGTGAAGGGGGTGGAACAGATACGCAGTATTTT
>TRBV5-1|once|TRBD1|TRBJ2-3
CASSTGQSVTDTQYF
TGCGCCAGCAGCACGGGACAGTCGGTCACAGATACGCAGTATTTT
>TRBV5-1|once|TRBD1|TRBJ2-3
CASIPTGMSTDTQYF
TGCGCCAGCATACCGACAGGGATGAGCACAGATACGCAGTATTTT
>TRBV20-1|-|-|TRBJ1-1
CSASPPVTLPTVNTEAFF
TGCAGTGCTAGTCCACCGGTCACACTTCCGACTGTTAACACTGAAGCTTTCTTT
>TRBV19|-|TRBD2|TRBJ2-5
CASSIMNSGRVETQYF
TGTGCCAGTAGTATTATGAATAGCGGGAGGGTAGAGACCCAGTACTTC
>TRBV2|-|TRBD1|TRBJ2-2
CASSEGARGLRGELFF
TGTGCCAGCAGTGAAGGGGCCAGGGGGCTGCGCGGGGAGCTGTTTTTT
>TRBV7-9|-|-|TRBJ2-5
CASSLAGRDRQETQYF
TGTGCCAGCAGCTTAGCGGGCAGGGACCGGCAAGAGACCCAGTACTTC
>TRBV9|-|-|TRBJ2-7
CASSVALGREYEQYF
TGTGCCAGCAGCGTAGCGTTGGGCAGGGAGTACGAGCAGTACTTC
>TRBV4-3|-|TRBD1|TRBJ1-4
CASSQVGQGTEKLFF
TGCGCCAGCAGCCAAGTGGGACAGGGGACTGAAAAACTGTTTTTT
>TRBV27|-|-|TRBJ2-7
CASKGRAYEQYF
TGTGCCAGCAAGGGTCGTGCGTACGAGCAGTACTTC
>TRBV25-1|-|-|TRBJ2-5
CASSVRAAQETQYF
TGTGCCAGCAGTGTGAGGGCAGCCCAAGAGACCCAGTACTTC
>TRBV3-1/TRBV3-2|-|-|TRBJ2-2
CASSQNTGELFF
TGTGCCAGCAGCCAGAACACCGGGGAGCTGTTTTTT
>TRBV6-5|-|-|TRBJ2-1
CASSYGVAAYNEQFF
TGTGCCAGCAGTTACGGGGTAGCGGCCTACAATGAGCAGTTCTTC
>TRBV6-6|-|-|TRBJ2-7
CASSYPKRGSYEQYF
TGTGCCAGCAGTTACCCCAAGCGCGGCTCCTACGAGCAGTACTTC
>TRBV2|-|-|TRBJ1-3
CASSDTVGNTIYF
TGTGCCAGCAGTGATACAGTGGGGAACACCATATATTTT
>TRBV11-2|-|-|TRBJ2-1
CASSPGHLNEQFF
TGTGCCAGCAGCCCCGGACACCTCAATGAGCAGTTCTTC
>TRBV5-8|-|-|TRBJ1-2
CAMNRDSYDGYTF
TGTGCCATGAACAGGGATTCCTACGATGGCTACACCTTC
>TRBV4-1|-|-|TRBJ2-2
CASSQEGATGELFF
TGCGCCAGCAGCCAAGAGGGAGCAACCGGGGAGCTGTTTTTT
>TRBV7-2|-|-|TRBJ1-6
CASSFNRERNSPLHF
TGTGCCAGCAGCTTCAACAGGGAAAGAAATTCACCCCTCCACTTT
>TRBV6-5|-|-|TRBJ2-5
CASSKQPGEWETQYF
TGTGCCAGCAGTAAGCAGCCAGGGGAGTGGGAGACCCAGTACTTC
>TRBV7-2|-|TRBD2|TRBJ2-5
CASSYSGEETQYF
TGTGCCAGCAGTTATAGCGGGGAAGAGACCCAGTACTTC
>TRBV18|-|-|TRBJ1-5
CASSPAGLGQPQHF
TGTGCCAGCTCACCAGCCGGTTTAGGGCAGCCCCAGCATTTT
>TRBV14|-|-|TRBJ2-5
CASSHNPVQGETQYF
TGTGCCAGCAGCCACAATCCGGTCCAGGGGGAGACCCAGTACTTC
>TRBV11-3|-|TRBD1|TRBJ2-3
CASSLGFGDRADTQYF
TGTGCCAGCAGCTTAGGGTTCGGGGACAGGGCAGATACGCAGTATTTT